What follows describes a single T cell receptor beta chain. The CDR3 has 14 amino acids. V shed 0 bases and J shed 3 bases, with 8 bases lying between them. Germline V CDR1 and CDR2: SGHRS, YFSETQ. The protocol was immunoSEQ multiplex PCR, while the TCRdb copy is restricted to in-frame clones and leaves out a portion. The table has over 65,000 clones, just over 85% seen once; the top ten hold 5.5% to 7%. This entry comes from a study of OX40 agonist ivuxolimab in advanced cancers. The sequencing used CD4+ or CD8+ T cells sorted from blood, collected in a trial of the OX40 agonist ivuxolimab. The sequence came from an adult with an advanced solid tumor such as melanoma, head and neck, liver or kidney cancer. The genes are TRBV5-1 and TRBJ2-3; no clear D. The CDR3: CASSLGRETDTQYF. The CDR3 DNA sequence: TGCGCCAGCAGCTTGGGAAGGGAAACAGATACGCAGTATTTT. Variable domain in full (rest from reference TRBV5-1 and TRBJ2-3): KAGVTQTPRYLIKTRGQQVTLSCSPISGHRSVSWYQQTPGQGLQFLFEYFSETQRNKGNFPGRFSGRQFSNSRSEMNVSTLELGDSALYLCASSLGRETDTQYFGPGTRLTVL.